Shown below are 26 T cell receptor beta chains from a single sample sequenced in a study of monozygotic twins with cystic fibrosis (dated by TCRdb to the early 2020s). The receptor library was made with the immunoSEQ multiplex PCR assay. TCRdb holds this immuneACCESS table with in-frame rearrangements only. Some clones are missing; in checked studies, unresolved V genes explain under half, and the rest has no known cause. The sample has around 10,000 clones on record, just over 99% of them singletons. Of the sample, around 0.38% is held by the ten largest clones. The sample consisted of blood. All receptors come from a man between 18 and 35 years old with cystic fibrosis.

The chain combines TRBV15 with TRBJ1-5, with D uncertain. The ends were cut back, 3 bases at V and 3 bases at J, with 6 bases in the middle. Germline V gene data show CDR1 as LNHNV and CDR2 as YYDKDF (reference sequence). The CDR3 loop spans 13 amino acids. The CDR3 DNA reads as TGTGCCACCAGCAGGGACTACAATCAGCCCCAGCATTTT. Amino acid sequence: CATSRDYNQPQHF.

The rearrangement links TRBV6-6 to TRBJ2-4; D is ambiguous. Trimming stripped 2 bases from V and 2 bases from J, with 13 bases between. CDR1 is MNHNY, CDR2 SVGAGI, per germline (reference sequence). The CDR3 runs 16 residues. CDR3 bases: TGTGCCAGCAGTTACCCTCAGTCACCAACCAAAAACATTCAGTACTTC. Translating gives CASSYPQSPTKNIQYF.

The chain carries TRBV7-9 and TRBJ1-1, with 7 positions matching TRBD1. CDR1 and CDR2 (germline): SEHNR, FQNEAQ (reference sequence). V dropped 6 bases and J dropped 1; count of bases not matched to a gene: 8. This CDR3 is 15 amino acids long. CDR3: CASRHLGQRNTEAFF. Written as DNA, the CDR3 is TGTGCCAGCAGGCACTTGGGACAGCGGAACACTGAAGCTTTCTTT.

The chain has TRBV11-2 and TRBJ2-7; TRBD1 might be the D (6 bases). Germline CDR1 is SGHAT and CDR2 is FQNNGV. The CDR3 loop spans 15 amino acids. V was clipped by 5 bases and J by 0 bases, with 14 bases between them. CDR3 DNA: TGTGCCAGCAGCACCTGGGACACCTTCTCCTACGAGCAGTACTTC. Amino acids: CASSTWDTFSYEQYF.

In this sample, this clone turned up a few times. The genes are TRBV5-4 and TRBJ1-1; TRBD1 matches 7 bases. Germline V gives CDR1 SGHNT, CDR2 YYREEE (reference sequence). The CDR3 has 16 amino acids. Trimming cost V 1 base and J 5 bases; bases outside gene matches: 11. The CDR3 loop is CASSLNTGAQVTEAFF. CDR3 in DNA: TGTGCCAGCAGCTTGAACACAGGGGCGCAGGTTACTGAAGCTTTCTTT.

Only one count was recorded for this clone. The chain couples TRBV4-3 to TRBJ1-2, with D uncertain. The V end lost 4 bases, the J end lost 1 base, and 10 bases lay between the germline ends. This CDR3 has 14 residues. Germline V CDR1 and CDR2: LGHNA, YSLEER. The CDR3 DNA reads TGCGCCAGCAGCCCCTCGATAGGTAACTATGGCTACACCTTC. This codes for CASSPSIGNYGYTF.

The chain couples TRBV9 to TRBJ1-1; 8 bases agree with TRBD1. The CDR3 length is 15 residues. Germline loops: CDR1 SGDLS, CDR2 YYNGEE. V shed 3 bases, J shed 3 bases, and the junction held 7 bases outside the gene matches. In nucleotides, the CDR3 is TGTGCCAGCAGCGGACAGGGGACTCTGGACACTGAAGCTTTCTTT. This gives the protein CASSGQGTLDTEAFF.

The genes are TRBV7-2 and TRBJ2-3; D not resolved. Germline loops: CDR1 SGHTA, CDR2 FQGNSA. V lost 5 bases and J lost 0, with 9 bases in between. This CDR3 has 14 amino acids. The CDR3 DNA reads TGTGCCAGCAGCACCTCAAGGAGCACAGATACGCAGTATTTT. Amino acids: CASSTSRSTDTQYF.

The CDR3 nucleotides read TGTGCCAGCAGCCAGACAGGGGTCTCCTACGAGCAGTACTTC. As protein: CASSQTGVSYEQYF. This chain uses TRBV14 with TRBJ2-7; 8 nucleotides align to TRBD1. The CDR3 is 14 residues long. Germline V gene sequence: CDR1 SGHDN, CDR2 FVKESK. With V trimmed by 3 bases and J by 0 bases, 1 base remained unmatched.

The gene calls are TRBV27 and TRBJ2-7; D gene uncertain. V lost 6 bases, J lost 6 bases, and 15 bases lay in between. The CDR3 totals 13 residues. The V gene's germline CDR1 is MNHEY and CDR2 SMNVEV (reference sequence). The CDR3 spells CASSPGGNSEQYF. The DNA of the CDR3 is TGTGCCAGCAGCCCCGGTGGTAACAGCGAGCAGTACTTC.

The V gene is TRBV4-1, the J gene TRBJ2-1, with 14 bases lining up with TRBD2. In germline, CDR1 is MGHRA, CDR2 YSYEKL. V dropped 4 bases and J dropped 3; count of bases not matched to a gene: 17. The CDR3 runs to 21 residues. The CDR3 DNA reads TGCGCCAGCAGCCGCAAAATCGGGACTAGCGGGAGTGGGTATATCTACAATGAGCAGTTCTTC. Its protein product is CASSRKIGTSGSGYIYNEQFF.

This clone was detected only once. The chain combines TRBV5-8 with TRBJ2-3, with unresolved D. The germline V and J ends were trimmed by 4 bases and 3 bases, with 12 bases remaining between them. Germline V gene data show CDR1 as SGHTS and CDR2 as YDEGEE. The CDR3 runs to 14 residues. The CDR3 DNA sequence: TGTGCCAGCAGCCTCCTCACGGAAACAGATACGCAGTATTTT. It specifies CASSLLTETDTQYF.

V and J are TRBV13 and TRBJ2-1; TRBD2 might be the D (6 bases). The CDR3 contains 17 residues. The V gene's germline CDR1 is PRHDT and CDR2 FYEKMQ (reference sequence). V was cut by 2 bases and J by 2 bases, with 16 bases left in between. The CDR3 region is CASSLPLLARTYNEQFF. The CDR3 DNA reads TGTGCCAGCAGCTTACCCCTGCTAGCGCGGACCTACAATGAGCAGTTCTTC.

This clone was recorded only once. J is TRBJ2-3 and V is TRBV14; D is undetermined. The germline CDR1 and CDR2 sequences are SGHDN and FVKESK. The CDR3 extends over 15 amino acids. V was pared by 0 bases and J by 1 base, with 8 bases between. The CDR3 loop reads CASSQDFGGTDTQYF. CDR3 nucleotide sequence: TGTGCCAGCAGCCAAGATTTTGGGGGCACAGATACGCAGTATTTT.

The chain carries TRBV4-1 and TRBJ2-7; TRBD2 agrees at 8 bases. This CDR3 comprises 15 residues. J gave up 5 bases and V 2 bases, and 8 bases lay outside the gene matches. Germline V CDR1 and CDR2: MGHRA, YSYEKL. CDR3 coding DNA: TGCGCCAGCAGCCAACCACTAGCGGACTGGGACGAGCAGTACTTC. It is translated as CASSQPLADWDEQYF.

The chain links TRBV27 to TRBJ2-3, with a possible D match to TRBD2 (6 bases). The CDR3 sequence is 13 residues long. Germline CDR1 MNHEY, CDR2 SMNVEV (reference sequence). Between the trimmed V and J ends, which lost 0 bases and 5 bases, there was a span of 6 bases. CDR3 sequence (DNA): TGTGCCAGCAGTTTATCGGGGGGAGATACGCAGTATTTT. It codes for CASSLSGGDTQYF.

The chain joins TRBV5-4 to TRBJ2-7, with 7 positions matching TRBD2. This CDR3 has 15 residues. Germline lookup yields CDR1 SGHNT and CDR2 YYREEE (reference sequence). Trimming took 2 bases from V and 3 from J; bases not matched to a gene: 8. CDR3 bases: TGTGCCAGCAGCTTTTCGCCGGGAGGCTTCTACGAGCAGTACTTC. It codes for CASSFSPGGFYEQYF.

The gene calls are TRBV4-3 and TRBJ2-1, with 10 bases aligning to TRBD2. Germline CDR1 LGHNA, CDR2 YSLEER. Trimming removed 4 bases from V and 5 bases from J; junction bases left unmatched: 5. The CDR3 loop spans 15 amino acids. The CDR3 loop is CASSPKRGGHNEQFF. For the CDR3, the DNA is TGCGCCAGCAGCCCCAAGCGGGGGGGTCACAATGAGCAGTTCTTC.

The V call is TRBV10-3, the J call TRBJ2-3, with 8 bases fitting TRBD2. Unmatched junction bases numbered 7, after V lost 2 bases and J lost 3 bases. Germline V lookup: CDR1 ENHRY, CDR2 SYGVKD. The CDR3 is 16 amino acids. CDR3 loop: CAISEGASGSTDTQYF. The CDR3 nucleotides are TGTGCCATCAGTGAGGGAGCCAGCGGGAGTACAGATACGCAGTATTTT.

This chain links TRBV23-1 with TRBJ2-7, with TRBD2 as a possible D gene (5 bases). TRBV23-1 belongs to the ORF category, with a function that is uncertain. The CDR3 sequence is 16 residues long. Trimming pared 3 bases from V and 1 base from J, leaving 16 bases between. CDR3 sequence reads: CASSHAGRWTSYEQYF. CDR3 nucleotide sequence: TGCGCCAGCAGTCATGCCGGTCGGTGGACTTCCTACGAGCAGTACTTC.

The chain employs TRBV10-3 and TRBJ2-2; unclear D gene. The CDR3 consists of 13 residues. The germline CDR1 and CDR2 sequences are ENHRY and SYGVKD. V lost 6 bases and J lost 1, with 6 bases in between. For the CDR3, the DNA is TGTGCCATCAGCGAGAGGAACACCGGGGAGCTGTTTTTT. It codes for CAISERNTGELFF.

This CDR3 is CASSEGSRPEAFF. The CDR3 region has the DNA TGTGCCAGCAGCGAGGGCTCCAGGCCTGAAGCTTTCTTT. This sequence joins TRBV9 and TRBJ1-1; D remains ambiguous. Deletions cut 3 bases from V and 6 bases from J, with 12 bases between. In germline, CDR1 is SGDLS, CDR2 YYNGEE. This CDR3 is built from 13 residues.

CDR3: CASSIMGGHQGYTF. For the CDR3, the DNA is TGTGCCAGCAGCATCATGGGTGGTCACCAGGGCTACACCTTC. The chain recombines TRBV7-2 with TRBJ1-2; no clear D. Trimming shortened V by 5 bases and J by 8 bases, and 18 bases separated the two germline ends. This CDR3 contains 14 residues. Germline assignment: CDR1 SGHTA and CDR2 FQGNSA. The full variable domain, completed using reference TRBV7-2 and TRBJ1-2, is GAGVSQSPSNKVTEKGKDVELRCDPISGHTALYWYRQSLGQGLEFLIYFQGNSAPDKSGLPSDRFSAERTGGSVSTLTIQRTQQEDSAVYLCASSIMGGHQGYTFGSGTRLTVV.

This clone was seen once. V gene TRBV6-1 combines with J gene TRBJ1-2; D remains ambiguous. V lost 4 bases and J lost 8, with 14 bases in between. CDR3 size: 13 residues. Germline CDR1 and CDR2: MNHNS and SASEGT. This chain's CDR3 is CASSVGSGQGYTF. The CDR3 bases are TGTGCCAGCAGTGTTGGCTCCGGGCAGGGCTACACCTTC.

V is TRBV6-4 and J is TRBJ2-6, with D possibly matching TRBD2 (5 bases). This CDR3 is 15 amino acids long. Trimming left V 4 bases short and J 1 base short, with 8 bases between. The germline V gene encodes CDR1 MRHNA and CDR2 SNTAGT. The CDR3 DNA sequence: TGTGCCAGCAGTGCAACGGGGTCTGGGGCCAACGTCCTGACTTTC. It yields the protein CASSATGSGANVLTF.

J is TRBJ1-1 and V is TRBV29-1; D gene uncertain. Germline V CDR1 and CDR2: SQVTM, ANQGSEA. V lost 6 bases and J 2 bases, leaving 10 bases between the germline ends. The CDR3 consists of 12 residues. The CDR3 loop reads CSVQEFNTEAFF. CDR3 coding DNA: TGCAGCGTCCAGGAGTTCAACACTGAAGCTTTCTTT.